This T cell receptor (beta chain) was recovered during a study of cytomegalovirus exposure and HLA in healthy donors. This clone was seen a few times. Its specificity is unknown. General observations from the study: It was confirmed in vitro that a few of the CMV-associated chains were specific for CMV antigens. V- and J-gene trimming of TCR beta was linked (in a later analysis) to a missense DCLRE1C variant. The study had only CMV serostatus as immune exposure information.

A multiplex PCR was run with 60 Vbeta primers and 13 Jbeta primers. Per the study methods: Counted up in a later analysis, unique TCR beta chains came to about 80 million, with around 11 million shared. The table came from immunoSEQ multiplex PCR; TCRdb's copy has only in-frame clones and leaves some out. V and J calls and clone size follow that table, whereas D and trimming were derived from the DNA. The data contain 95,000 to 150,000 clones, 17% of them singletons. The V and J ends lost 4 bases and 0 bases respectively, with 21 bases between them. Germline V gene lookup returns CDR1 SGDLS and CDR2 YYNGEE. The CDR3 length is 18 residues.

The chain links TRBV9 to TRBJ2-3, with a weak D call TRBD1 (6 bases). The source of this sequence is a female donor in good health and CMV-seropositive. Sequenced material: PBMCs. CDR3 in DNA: TGTGCCAGCAGCCCACGTAAAACAGGGCCAGCTAGCACAGATACGCAGTATTTT. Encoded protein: CASSPRKTGPASTDTQYF.